The TCR beta chain described here comes from a study of blood T cell repertoires in COVID-19. In the study overall: Sites across the United States, Italy and Spain contributed samples from acute and convalescent COVID-19.

One Seattle source followed patients from active infection through their disease course. The ends lost 5 bases at V and 0 bases at J; junction bases unmatched: 2. The CDR3 has 14 residues. Germline-derived CDR1 and CDR2 are SEHNR and FQNEAQ (reference sequence). Repertoires were generated with immunoSEQ multiplex PCR, while TCRdb's copy carries only in-frame clones and drops some. Of under 400,000 clones listed, around 90% are singletons. The origin of this receptor is a woman aged 60-75 years with COVID-19, enrolled during active disease. The chain carries TRBV7-9 and TRBJ1-1; 8 nucleotides line up with TRBD1. The sequenced sample was peripheral blood. The CDR3 loop reads CASSGQGMNTEAFF. CDR3 bases: TGTGCCAGCAGCGGACAGGGAATGAACACTGAAGCTTTCTTT.